This is a list of T cell receptor beta chains from one sample in a study of T cells in tuberculosis. The data were produced by immunoSEQ multiplex PCR, yet TCRdb's version contains in-frame clones alone and is incomplete. The sample carries about 35,000 clones, approximately 94% recorded once. Material: PBMCs, obtained at tuberculosis diagnosis. All receptors come from an adult with tuberculosis. Both conserved end residues are part of each CDR3. D genes are given only for firm matches. Clone size is stated in some rows and not others, as once, few, many or a class when expanded.

J gene,D gene,V gene,clone size,CDR3 protein,CDR3 DNA
TRBJ2-6,NA,TRBV30,NA,CAWSASTGANVLTF,TGTGCCTGGAGTGCCTCTACTGGGGCCAACGTCCTGACTTTC
TRBJ2-5,TRBD1,TRBV19,NA,CASSRPGQGEQETQYF,TGTGCCAGTAGTAGACCGGGACAGGGGGAACAAGAGACCCAGTACTTC
TRBJ2-1,NA,TRBV7-2,NA,CASSLFSGTGNEQFF,TGTGCCAGCAGCTTATTTTCGGGAACCGGCAATGAGCAGTTCTTC
TRBJ2-2,TRBD1,TRBV29-1,NA,CSAMDRTPNTGELFF,TGCAGCGCCATGGACAGGACCCCGAACACCGGGGAGCTGTTTTTT
TRBJ2-1,TRBD2,TRBV28,NA,CASSFHLAGSSYNEQFF,TGTGCCAGCAGTTTCCATTTAGCGGGGAGTTCCTACAATGAGCAGTTCTTC
TRBJ1-5,NA,TRBV2,NA,CASSESRSPSEQPQHF,TGTGCCAGCAGTGAATCTCGGTCCCCAAGCGAGCAGCCCCAGCATTTT
TRBJ2-3,TRBD2,TRBV5-1,NA,CASNGGGAAGSTDTQYF,TGCGCCAGCAACGGCGGGGGGGCAGCCGGCAGCACAGATACGCAGTATTTT
TRBJ1-1,NA,TRBV5-6,once,CASSLGGGHTEAFF,TGTGCCAGCAGCTTGGGCGGGGGGCACACTGAAGCTTTCTTT
TRBJ2-3,TRBD2,TRBV7-9,NA,CASSLLAGDGDTQYF,TGTGCCAGCAGCTTGCTAGCGGGAGATGGAGATACGCAGTATTTT
TRBJ1-6,NA,TRBV12-5,NA,CASGLVGMTEVNSPLHF,TGTGCTAGTGGTTTGGTAGGGATGACGGAGGTCAATTCACCCCTCCACTTT
TRBJ2-7,TRBD1,TRBV27,once,CASSSGDRVGEQYF,TGTGCCAGCAGCTCTGGCGACAGGGTAGGCGAGCAGTACTTC
TRBJ1-1,NA,TRBV6-1,NA,CASSEIGTNTEAFF,TGTGCCAGCAGTGAAATTGGGACAAACACTGAAGCTTTCTTT
TRBJ2-7,NA,TRBV2,NA,CASRAGTLYEQYF,TGTGCCAGCAGGGCAGGGACTCTATACGAGCAGTACTTC
TRBJ2-3,NA,TRBV7-8,NA,CASGELTQYF,TGTGCCAGCGGGGAGCTTACGCAGTATTTT
TRBJ2-7,TRBD1,TRBV30,NA,CAWSRPGQGSYEQYF,TGTGCCTGGAGCCGTCCGGGACAGGGGTCCTACGAGCAGTACTTC
TRBJ2-7,TRBD1,TRBV30,NA,CASSDWTGESSYEQYF,TGTGCCTCGAGCGACTGGACAGGGGAGAGCTCCTACGAGCAGTACTTC
TRBJ2-7,NA,TRBV10-1,once,CASSEDSLTYEQYF,TGCGCCAGCAGTGAGGACAGCCTGACCTACGAGCAGTACTTC
TRBJ2-7,TRBD2,TRBV6-1,few,CASSEIGGGAGSYEQYF,TGTGCCAGCAGTGAAATCGGGGGGGGCGCGGGCTCCTACGAGCAGTACTTC
TRBJ1-2,NA,TRBV7-6,NA,CASSNGGGHGYTF,TGTGCCAGCAGTAACGGCGGGGGGCATGGCTACACCTTC
TRBJ1-1,NA,TRBV10-2,NA,CASSVGGLKDTEAFF,TGCGCCAGCAGCGTAGGAGGGCTGAAGGACACTGAAGCTTTCTTT
TRBJ2-3,TRBD1,TRBV18,NA,CASSPPGQGEYTQYF,TGTGCCAGCTCACCGCCGGGACAGGGGGAGTATACGCAGTATTTT
TRBJ1-2,NA,TRBV12-5,NA,CASGDKTQGWAGYTF,TGTGCTAGTGGGGACAAGACACAGGGCTGGGCTGGCTACACCTTC
TRBJ2-5,NA,TRBV29-1,NA,CSVGALKTQYF,TGCAGCGTTGGAGCCCTAAAAACCCAGTACTTC
TRBJ1-1,NA,TRBV19,NA,CASSIIRSGKNTEAFF,TGTGCCAGTAGTATAATTCGGTCAGGGAAGAACACTGAAGCTTTCTTT
TRBJ1-3,TRBD1,TRBV7-8,NA,CASSLRGTGSRSGNTIYF,TGTGCCAGCAGCTTAAGGGGGACAGGCAGCCGCTCTGGAAACACCATATATTTT
TRBJ1-4,NA,TRBV30,NA,CAWSPRDFLNEKLFF,TGTGCCTGGAGCCCCAGGGACTTCCTAAATGAAAAACTGTTTTTT
TRBJ2-1,NA,TRBV10-2,NA,CASRDGGTVDEQFF,TGCGCCAGCAGGGATGGCGGGACCGTGGATGAGCAGTTCTTC
TRBJ1-5,TRBD1,TRBV15,NA,CATSGRQGYQPQHF,TGTGCCACGTCTGGGAGACAGGGTTACCAGCCCCAGCATTTT
TRBJ1-1,NA,TRBV7-7,NA,CASSLSDAENTEAFF,TGTGCCAGCAGCCTCAGCGACGCGGAGAACACTGAAGCTTTCTTT
TRBJ1-2,NA,TRBV18,NA,CASSPPPTGSGGYTF,TGTGCCAGCTCACCACCGCCGACGGGGAGCGGGGGCTACACCTTC
TRBJ2-5,NA,TRBV4-1,once,CASSLSTGNQETQYF,TGCGCCAGCAGTCTTTCGACAGGTAACCAAGAGACCCAGTACTTC
TRBJ1-1,NA,TRBV4-1,NA,CASSQVGYGVDTEAFF,TGCGCCAGCAGCCAAGTCGGGTACGGAGTCGACACTGAAGCTTTCTTT
TRBJ2-5,NA,TRBV14,NA,CASSQEHRDRKTQYF,TGTGCCAGCAGCCAAGAGCACAGGGATAGGAAGACCCAGTACTTC
TRBJ2-7,NA,TRBV6-1,NA,CASSAVPYEQYF,TGTGCCAGCAGTGCCGTCCCGTACGAGCAGTACTTC
TRBJ1-6,NA,TRBV27,NA,CASSLSPRSDNSPLHF,TGTGCCAGCAGTTTATCCCCCAGGTCCGACAATTCACCCCTCCACTTT
TRBJ2-2,TRBD2,TRBV27,NA,CASRPAGVDTGELFF,TGTGCCAGCAGGCCAGCGGGAGTGGACACCGGGGAGCTGTTTTTT
TRBJ1-1,NA,TRBV19,NA,CASSIYRDTEAFF,TGTGCCAGTAGTATTTACAGAGACACTGAAGCTTTCTTT
TRBJ1-1,TRBD1,TRBV2,NA,CASSWRDRNTEAFF,TGTGCCAGCAGCTGGCGGGACAGGAACACTGAAGCTTTCTTT
TRBJ2-7,NA,TRBV5-6,NA,CASSLAERYEQYF,TGTGCCAGCAGCTTGGCAGAACGCTACGAGCAGTACTTC
TRBJ2-1,TRBD2,TRBV2,few,CASSLIAGPYNEQFF,TGTGCCAGCAGTCTTATAGCGGGACCGTACAATGAGCAGTTCTTC
TRBJ2-5,TRBD2,TRBV5-4,NA,CASSPQGAGGPGETQYF,TGTGCCAGCAGCCCGCAAGGAGCGGGGGGGCCCGGAGAGACCCAGTACTTC
TRBJ2-3,TRBD2,TRBV2,NA,CASSATSGKKDTQYF,TGTGCCAGCAGTGCGACTAGCGGGAAAAAGGATACGCAGTATTTT
TRBJ2-3,TRBD1,TRBV27,NA,CASSLGQTSTDTQYF,TGTGCCAGCAGTTTGGGACAGACTAGCACAGATACGCAGTATTTT
TRBJ2-2,TRBD1,TRBV5-1,NA,CASSPGQGVNTGELFF,TGCGCCAGCAGCCCCGGACAGGGGGTAAACACCGGGGAGCTGTTTTTT
TRBJ2-3,TRBD2,TRBV27,NA,CASSSTLAGIVPPTDTQYF,TGTGCCAGCAGTTCCACTCTAGCGGGAATAGTACCCCCCACAGATACGCAGTATTTT
TRBJ2-7,TRBD1,TRBV19,NA,CASSSGQGANYEQYF,TGTGCCAGTAGTTCGGGACAGGGGGCAAACTACGAGCAGTACTTC
TRBJ1-2,NA,TRBV19,NA,CASSRTVTNYGYTF,TGTGCCAGTAGCCGGACAGTTACTAACTATGGCTACACCTTC
TRBJ2-7,TRBD1,TRBV11-3,NA,CASSLVPPTGTYEQYF,TGTGCCAGCAGCTTAGTCCCCCCGACAGGGACCTACGAGCAGTACTTC
TRBJ2-2,TRBD1,TRBV9,NA,CASSAGTVSNTGELFF,TGTGCCAGCAGCGCGGGGACAGTTTCGAACACCGGGGAGCTGTTTTTT
TRBJ1-5,NA,TRBV6-1,once,CASSERGGTNQPQHF,TGTGCCAGCAGTGAAAGAGGAGGGACGAATCAGCCCCAGCATTTT